The clone carrying this TCR beta chain was counted between two and nine times. No antigen is known for it. The germline V gene has CDR1 MNHEY and CDR2 SMNVEV (reference sequence). The CDR3 covers 13 residues. Trimming left V 0 bases short and J 3 bases short, with 5 bases between. The sample is drawn from a study of blood T cells in healthy people across ages. Sample-barcoded 5' priming and a J-beta primer mix drove a second PCR of about 6 to 12 cycles. MiXCR, applied by TCRdb to the 5' RACE reads, yields one record per CDR3 protein. The top ten hold under 10% of the sample, which has some 760,000 distinct CDR3 sequences, approximately 25% seen once. General study findings and limits: Unknown donor CMV status possibly confounded expanded clonotype changes.

The same specimen was also included in a second study, on T cells of mothers and their children. That paper adds: Every mother supplied over 9 million TCR beta CDR3 reads and every child about 3 million.

Sequencing used blood. This TCR was sampled from a boy aged 5-17 years in good health. The chain joins TRBV27 to TRBJ1-2; unclear D gene. For the CDR3, the DNA is TGTGCCAGCAGTTTATCAGAGTACTATGGCTACACCTTC. It codes for CASSLSEYYGYTF.